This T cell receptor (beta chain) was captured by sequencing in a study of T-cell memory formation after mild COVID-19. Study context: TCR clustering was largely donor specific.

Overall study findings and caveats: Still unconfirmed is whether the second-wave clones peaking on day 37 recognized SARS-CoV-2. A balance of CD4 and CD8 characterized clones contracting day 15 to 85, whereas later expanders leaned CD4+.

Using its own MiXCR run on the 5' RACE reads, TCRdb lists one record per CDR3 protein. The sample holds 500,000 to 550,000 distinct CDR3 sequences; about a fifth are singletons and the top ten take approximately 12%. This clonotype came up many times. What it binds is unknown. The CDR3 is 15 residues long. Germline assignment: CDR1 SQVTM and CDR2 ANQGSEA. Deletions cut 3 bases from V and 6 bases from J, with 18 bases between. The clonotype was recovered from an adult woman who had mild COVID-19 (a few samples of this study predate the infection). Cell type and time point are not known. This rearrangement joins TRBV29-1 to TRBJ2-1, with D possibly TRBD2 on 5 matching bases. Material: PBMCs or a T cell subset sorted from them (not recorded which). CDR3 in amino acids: CSVDLTLAQSNEQFF. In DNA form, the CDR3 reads TGCAGCGTTGACCTGACTTTAGCGCAAAGCAATGAGCAGTTCTTC.